The rows below give T cell receptor beta chains drawn from one sample of a study of T cells in Graves' hyperthyroidism and ophthalmopathy. TCRdb used MiXCR to reprocess the multiplex PCR reads, holding one entry per CDR3 protein. The sample records over 200,000 distinct CDR3 sequences, 15% to 20% being singletons. The material sequenced was blood. The source is a man aged 35 to 55 with Graves' hyperthyroidism. CDR3s include the opening cysteine and the closing phenylalanine or tryptophan. D genes are given only for firm matches. Clone size, where shown, is once, few, many, or a class for clones that have expanded.

V,D,size,J,CDR3,DNA
TRBV7-3,NA,many,TRBJ1-1,CASSHSLPGTANTEAFF,TGTGCCAGCAGCCATTCCTTACCCGGGACGGCGAACACTGAAGCTTTCTTT
TRBV7-2,NA,few,TRBJ2-6,CASSLAFAGANVLTF,TGTGCCAGCAGCTTAGCGTTTGCTGGGGCCAACGTCCTGACTTTC
TRBV28,NA,NA,TRBJ2-7,CASSTRPREQYF,TGTGCCAGCAGTACTCGACCTCGGGAGCAGTACTTC
TRBV24-1,NA,NA,TRBJ2-3,CATSDFGDTQYF,TGTGCCACCAGTGATTTTGGGGATACGCAGTATTTT
TRBV6-1,NA,NA,TRBJ1-2,CASSPRGRANYGYTF,TGTGCCAGCAGTCCCCGTGGCAGGGCCAACTATGGCTACACCTTC
TRBV28,TRBD1,many,TRBJ1-2,CASNPGTANYGYTF,TGTGCCAGCAACCCGGGGACAGCTAACTATGGCTACACCTTC
TRBV6-4,NA,NA,TRBJ1-5,CVSTAGGNQPQHF,TGTGTCAGCACTGCGGGGGGTAATCAGCCCCAGCATTTT
TRBV7-8,TRBD1,many,TRBJ1-5,CASSSDRGGYQPQHF,TGTGCCAGCAGCTCGGACAGGGGAGGATATCAGCCCCAGCATTTT
TRBV24-1,NA,few,TRBJ1-1,CATSDPTGLEAFF,TGTGCCACCAGTGACCCGACAGGCCTTGAAGCTTTCTTT
TRBV7-6,NA,few,TRBJ2-5,CASSLMAQETQYF,TGTGCCAGCAGCTTAATGGCCCAAGAGACCCAGTACTTC
TRBV28,TRBD1,many,TRBJ2-5,CASSPRGSPPTYF,TGTGCCAGCAGCCCCAGGGGGTCTCCCCCAACGTACTTC
TRBV15,NA,many,TRBJ2-5,CATSRDGNVGRRTQYF,TGTGCCACCAGCAGAGATGGAAATGTCGGTCGTAGGACCCAGTACTTC
TRBV29-1,NA,NA,TRBJ1-1,CSSKGNTGDTEAFF,TGCAGCTCCAAGGGGAACACGGGAGACACTGAAGCTTTCTTT
TRBV2,TRBD1,NA,TRBJ2-1,CASSKGQGAGNEQFF,TGTGCCAGCAGTAAAGGACAGGGGGCTGGCAATGAGCAGTTCTTC
TRBV20-1,NA,many,TRBJ1-6,CSDPGTDNSPLHF,TGCAGTGACCCCGGGACCGACAATTCACCCCTCCACTTT
TRBV29-1,NA,NA,TRBJ1-3,CSVEENTLSGNTIYF,TGCAGCGTTGAAGAGAACACCCTCTCTGGAAACACCATATATTTT
TRBV6-1,NA,many,TRBJ2-7,CASSPHPDNEQYF,TGTGCCAGCAGTCCCCATCCGGACAACGAGCAGTACTTC
TRBV25-1,NA,NA,TRBJ1-2,CASSARSIEGSYGYTF,TGTGCCAGCAGTGCGAGGTCCATAGAGGGCAGCTATGGCTACACCTTC